This TCR beta chain was captured in a study of OX40 agonist ivuxolimab in advanced cancers. Background for the entire study: Ivuxolimab, which targeted the costimulatory receptor OX40 (CD134), was an agonistic, fully human IgG2 monoclonal antibody. Patients were allowed to have had prior anti-PD-1, anti-PD-L1 or anti-CTLA-4 therapy, and around 40% of the dose-escalation patients had previously received checkpoint inhibitors. The paper reports the monotherapy dose-escalation portion (N of about 50 patients) of the phase I ivuxolimab trial. The point of sequencing TCRbeta in the periphery was to test whether ivuxolimab changed TCR sequence diversity and drove clonal T-cell expansion. Among the approximately 54 dose-escalation patients, roughly 20 had hepatocellular carcinoma, 15 or so melanoma, 9 renal cell carcinoma and 9 head and neck cancer. Intravenous ivuxolimab was administered to patients every 2 weeks at six dose levels: 0.01, 0.1, 0.3, 1.5, 3 and 10 mg/kg. Three dose-escalation patients achieved partial responses, one with hepatocellular carcinoma and two with cutaneous melanoma. The dose-escalation cohort was over 70% male with a mean age of around 64 years, ranging from 23 to 79.

In the case of this clone: The antigen it recognizes is unknown. No base quality values were provided; no much bigger clone lies one nucleotide off.

What the work shows at the level of the full study, not this receptor alone: After ivuxolimab, expanded clones were on average more numerous among CD8+ T cells than among CD4+ T cells. At doses from 0.1 to 3.0 mg/kg, clonal expansion was seen in both CD4+ and CD8+ blood T cells between baseline and week 6. Antigen specificity was not determined for the clonally expanded peripheral T cells. In partial responders in the 0.1-3.0 mg/kg groups, normalized peripheral clonal expansion was found to be among the lowest, especially among CD8+ T cells. Low levels of normalized T-cell clonal expansion were also shown by some nonresponding patients.

The trial excluded patients who had a history of autoimmune disease or were on systemic immunosuppression. Peripheral blood for TCR sequencing was collected from all dose cohorts at baseline, on cycle 4 day 1, and on cycle 7 day 1. The samples were taken from a phase I, first-in-human, multicenter, open-label dose-escalation trial of ivuxolimab. Adults with locally advanced or metastatic melanoma, renal cell, hepatocellular, or head and neck squamous cell carcinoma were enrolled in the trial. Before TCR sequencing, CD4+ T cells and CD8+ T cells from peripheral blood were sorted into separate populations. Genomic DNA was isolated from the sorted cells so that the TCRbeta CDR3 region could be sequenced. TCRbeta CDR3 regions were sequenced using the immunoSEQ Assay. What TCRdb holds here is the immuneACCESS table cut down to in-frame rearrangements. Part of the clones is not present; checked against another copy, under half of the missing clones reflect an unresolved V gene, and the others are unexplained. This sample is represented by 25,000 to 30,000 clones; 83% of them were singletons. 12% of the sample is taken by the ten largest.

CDR1 and CDR2 were assigned from the germline V gene as MNHNS and SASEGT. The CDR3 goes from the cysteine to the phenylalanine over 18 residues. The entry retains the CDR3 DNA only, 54 bases that are in frame from base 1. V loses 2 bases at its end and J loses 2 bases; junction bases beyond the gene matches: 13. The V and J segments used are TRBV6-1 and TRBJ2-3, and TRBD2 aligns with 7 junction nucleotides. The source was CD4+ or CD8+ T cells sorted from blood, collected in a trial of the OX40 agonist ivuxolimab. The receptor's source is an adult with an advanced solid tumor such as melanoma, head and neck, liver or kidney cancer. The nucleotide sequence is TGTGCCAGCAGTGAAACCGTCCGCGGACTAGGTCCCACAGATACGCAGTATTTT. This translates into CASSETVRGLGPTDTQYF.